This is a list of T cell receptor beta chains from one sample in a study of cytomegalovirus exposure and HLA in healthy donors. Sequencing used immunoSEQ multiplex PCR; TCRdb keeps in-frame clones, though not all of them. In the table there are 95,000 to 100,000 clones, roughly three quarters of which are singletons. Sequences were obtained from PBMCs. These receptors were obtained from a female donor in good health and CMV-seronegative. CDR3s include the opening cysteine and the closing phenylalanine or tryptophan. Each record gives: V gene, D gene, J gene, clone size, CDR3 protein, CDR3 DNA. D genes are given only for firm matches. Clone size is given for some rows only: seen once, a few or many times, or a class if the clone is expanded.

TRBV19	TRBD1	TRBJ1-5	NA	CASSDDRGTNGNQPQHF	TGTGCCAGTAGTGATGACAGGGGGACTAATGGCAATCAGCCCCAGCATTTT
TRBV27	TRBD1	TRBJ1-1	NA	CASSSPQGAGNTEAFF	TGTGCCAGCAGTTCGCCACAGGGGGCTGGGAACACTGAAGCTTTCTTT
TRBV6-6	NA	TRBJ1-3	NA	CASSYSMSLSGNTIYF	TGTGCCAGCAGTTACTCGATGAGCCTCTCTGGAAACACCATATATTTT
TRBV18	TRBD1	TRBJ2-3	NA	CASSGTGASTDTQYF	TGTGCCAGCTCCGGGACAGGGGCTAGCACAGATACGCAGTATTTT
TRBV7-2	TRBD2	TRBJ2-7	once	CASSSGLAGDYEQYF	TGTGCCAGCAGCTCTGGACTAGCGGGGGACTACGAGCAGTACTTC
TRBV9	TRBD2	TRBJ2-1	NA	CASSVELAGVSQFF	TGTGCCAGCAGCGTAGAACTAGCGGGAGTTTCGCAGTTCTTC
TRBV7-9	TRBD1	TRBJ2-1	NA	CASSLVGQGYNEQFF	TGTGCCAGCAGCTTAGTGGGACAGGGATACAATGAGCAGTTCTTC
TRBV18	TRBD1	TRBJ2-1	NA	CASSPGQGLWNEQFF	TGTGCCAGCTCCCCCGGACAGGGATTGTGGAATGAGCAGTTCTTC
TRBV18	NA	TRBJ2-7	NA	CASSPAGGPYEQYF	TGTGCCAGCTCACCGGCGGGCGGTCCTTACGAGCAGTACTTC
TRBV7-2	TRBD1	TRBJ2-7	NA	CASSPQRDSYEQYF	TGTGCCAGCAGCCCCCAAAGGGACAGCTACGAGCAGTACTTC
TRBV7-3	NA	TRBJ2-7	NA	CASSLTASYEQYF	TGTGCCAGCAGCTTAACAGCCTCCTACGAGCAGTACTTC
TRBV20-1	NA	TRBJ2-7	few	CSAGPAREQYF	TGCAGTGCGGGGCCTGCGAGGGAGCAGTACTTC
TRBV29-1	TRBD1	TRBJ2-7	NA	CSAKTGGNEQYF	TGCAGCGCCAAGACAGGGGGCAACGAGCAGTACTTC
TRBV28	NA	TRBJ1-5	NA	CASSPGGKGNQPQHF	TGTGCCAGCAGTCCCGGGGGGAAGGGCAATCAGCCCCAGCATTTT
TRBV30	NA	TRBJ2-2	NA	CARRYGRNAGELFF	TGTGCCCGACGGTACGGGAGAAACGCCGGGGAGCTGTTTTTT
TRBV4-1	TRBD1	TRBJ1-3	NA	CASSVNEGTDYTIYF	TGCGCCAGCAGCGTGAACGAGGGGACAGACTACACCATATATTTT
TRBV4-1	TRBD1	TRBJ1-2	NA	CASSQGTGVGGYTF	TGCGCCAGCAGCCAGGGGACAGGGGTTGGTGGCTACACCTTC
TRBV5-1	TRBD1	TRBJ1-2	NA	CASSLDDRAGYTF	TGCGCCAGCAGCTTGGACGACAGGGCCGGCTACACCTTC
TRBV5-4	TRBD2	TRBJ2-2	NA	CASSGLSGGANTGELFF	TGTGCCAGCAGCGGCCTTAGCGGGGGGGCGAACACCGGGGAGCTGTTTTTT
TRBV7-2	NA	TRBJ1-2	once	CASSSQRIGYTF	TGTGCCAGCAGCTCCCAGCGGATTGGCTACACCTTC
TRBV6-6	TRBD1	TRBJ1-2	NA	CASRITGVDGYTF	TGTGCCAGCAGAATTACAGGGGTTGATGGCTACACCTTC
TRBV27	NA	TRBJ2-1	NA	CASSPRVGGSSYNEQFF	TGTGCCAGCAGTCCCCGAGTCGGCGGTAGCTCCTACAATGAGCAGTTCTTC
TRBV28	TRBD1	TRBJ1-2	few	CASSLRGTGGYGYTF	TGTGCCAGCAGTCTCAGAGGGACAGGGGGATATGGCTACACCTTC
TRBV4-2	NA	TRBJ1-4	NA	CASSQDPQGNEKLFF	TGTGCCAGCAGCCAAGATCCGCAGGGCAATGAAAAACTGTTTTTT
TRBV5-1	NA	TRBJ2-5	NA	CASSLGVGGMSQYF	TGCGCCAGCAGCTTGGGAGTAGGGGGTATGTCCCAGTACTTC
TRBV29-1	TRBD1	TRBJ1-1	NA	CSTMTGYMNTEAFF	TGCAGCACCATGACAGGGTATATGAACACTGAAGCTTTCTTT
TRBV7-9	TRBD1	TRBJ2-3	NA	CASKDRASTDTQYF	TGTGCCAGCAAGGACAGGGCTAGCACAGATACGCAGTATTTT
TRBV6-5	NA	TRBJ1-1	once	CASSSPGLNTEAFF	TGTGCCAGCAGCTCTCCAGGGTTGAACACTGAAGCTTTCTTT
TRBV6-6	TRBD1	TRBJ1-3	few	CASRQGARGNTIYF	TGTGCCAGCAGACAGGGGGCGCGGGGAAACACCATATATTTT
TRBV5-1	NA	TRBJ1-3	NA	CASSSDRRNTIYF	TGCGCCAGCAGTTCGGACAGAAGAAACACCATATATTTT
TRBV20-1	NA	TRBJ2-7	once	CSARSRQNQYF	TGCAGTGCTAGAAGTCGACAAAATCAGTACTTC
TRBV5-4	TRBD1	TRBJ2-7	NA	CASSLGDREREQYF	TGCGCCAGCAGCTTGGGGGACAGGGAACGCGAGCAGTACTTC
TRBV28	NA	TRBJ2-7	NA	CASSQPTEQYF	TGTGCCAGCAGTCAGCCGACAGAGCAGTACTTC
TRBV27	TRBD1	TRBJ1-6	NA	CASSLDRGNSPLHF	TGTGCCAGCAGTCTGGACAGGGGAAATTCACCCCTCCACTTT
TRBV5-1	TRBD2	TRBJ2-5	NA	CASSSLAGQETQYF	TGCGCCAGCAGCTCCTTAGCGGGGCAAGAGACCCAGTACTTC
TRBV4-1	TRBD1	TRBJ1-5	once	CASSQQQGLGNQPQHF	TGCGCCAGCAGCCAGCAACAGGGGCTGGGCAATCAGCCCCAGCATTTT
TRBV6-6	TRBD1	TRBJ1-2	NA	CASSYSGGGYGYTF	TGTGCCAGCAGTTACTCAGGGGGCGGCTATGGCTACACCTTC
TRBV6-1	NA	TRBJ2-2	NA	CASTKTDPTGELFF	TGTGCCAGCACAAAGACAGACCCCACCGGGGAGCTGTTTTTT
TRBV27	NA	TRBJ1-4	NA	CASSPRVLRGEKLFF	TGTGCCAGCAGTCCTCGGGTCCTCAGGGGTGAAAAACTGTTTTTT
TRBV30	TRBD2	TRBJ2-3	NA	CAWSSGGARVQYF	TGTGCCTGGAGTAGCGGGGGGGCTAGGGTGCAGTATTTT
TRBV9	NA	TRBJ1-4	few	CASSVDREMQNEKLFF	TGTGCCAGCAGCGTAGACAGGGAAATGCAAAATGAAAAACTGTTTTTT
TRBV30	TRBD1	TRBJ2-7	NA	CAWSGPGGQDEQYF	TGTGCCTGGAGTGGTCCAGGGGGTCAGGACGAGCAGTACTTC
TRBV7-7	NA	TRBJ2-2	NA	CASSPLRGQGVNTGELFF	TGTGCTAGCAGCCCTCTCCGGGGGCAGGGGGTGAACACCGGGGAGCTGTTTTTT
TRBV9	NA	TRBJ1-6	NA	CASSVVPRSSVSPSPLHF	TGTGCCAGCAGCGTAGTGCCGCGGAGCAGTGTAAGTCCATCCCCCCTCCACTTT
TRBV6-1	NA	TRBJ1-1	once	CASTPREDTEAFF	TGTGCCAGCACCCCGAGGGAGGACACTGAAGCTTTCTTT
TRBV4-2	TRBD1	TRBJ2-5	NA	CASSQVPGTGQETQYF	TGTGCCAGCAGCCAAGTACCCGGGACAGGCCAAGAGACCCAGTACTTC
TRBV7-2	TRBD2	TRBJ2-5	NA	CASSLGITSGGGQETQYF	TGTGCCAGCAGCTTAGGAATTACTAGCGGGGGGGGGCAAGAGACCCAGTACTTC
TRBV7-8	NA	TRBJ2-5	NA	CASSRRDAEETQYF	TGTGCCAGCAGCCGGCGGGACGCCGAAGAGACCCAGTACTTC
TRBV19	TRBD2	TRBJ2-3	NA	CASSIRLATSTDTQYF	TGTGCCAGTAGTATCAGACTAGCCACAAGCACAGATACGCAGTATTTT
TRBV6-5	NA	TRBJ2-1	NA	CASSPGGQTYNEQFF	TGTGCCAGCAGTCCGGGTGGACAGACCTACAATGAGCAGTTCTTC
TRBV7-2	TRBD2	TRBJ2-5	NA	CASSMGLAGGQETQYF	TGTGCCAGCAGCATGGGACTAGCGGGGGGGCAAGAGACCCAGTACTTC
TRBV7-2	NA	TRBJ2-3	NA	CASSVGLMDTQYF	TGTGCCAGCAGCGTGGGCCTCATGGATACGCAGTATTTT
TRBV30	TRBD2	TRBJ2-1	NA	CAWSDKGASGRYEQFF	TGTGCCTGGAGCGATAAAGGGGCTAGCGGGAGATACGAGCAGTTCTTC
TRBV7-2	NA	TRBJ1-2	NA	CASSLALEGYGYTF	TGTGCCAGCAGCTTAGCGCTTGAGGGCTATGGCTACACCTTC
TRBV19	NA	TRBJ2-7	NA	CASSIQARGPYEQYF	TGTGCCAGTAGTATCCAAGCCCGGGGTCCCTACGAGCAGTACTTC
TRBV7-6	NA	TRBJ2-4	NA	CASSLGGVRGAALAKNIQYF	TGTGCCAGCAGCTTAGGGGGGGTCAGAGGCGCTGCTTTAGCCAAAAACATTCAGTACTTC
TRBV28	NA	TRBJ2-2	NA	CASSFPDKNTGELFF	TGTGCCAGCAGTTTCCCCGACAAGAACACCGGGGAGCTGTTTTTT